These 18 T cell receptor beta chains were all obtained from the same sample, sequenced in a study of shared clonotypes between healthy human individuals. TCRdb's copy holds only in-frame clones and misses some; the assay was immunoSEQ multiplex PCR. The table includes a few hundred thousand clones, around three quarters detected once. The sequencing input was PBMCs. The source is a middle-aged woman in good health. Some clones in this sample may be carry-over from other donors' samples.

The rearrangement links TRBV7-9 to TRBJ2-1; possibly TRBD2 for D (5 bases). Trimming shortened V by 5 bases and J by 9 bases, and 14 bases separated the two germline ends. The CDR3 spans 13 residues. CDR1 is SEHNR and CDR2 is FQNEAQ in the germline V gene (reference sequence). The CDR3 reads CASSPTLGVEQFF. The CDR3 DNA reads TGTGCCAGCAGCCCAACCCTGGGAGTTGAGCAGTTCTTC.

This clone has more than one count but fewer than ten. The rearrangement uses TRBV7-6 and TRBJ1-5; 8 bases map to TRBD1. This CDR3 spans 15 amino acids. V lost 2 bases, J lost 3 bases, and 3 bases stayed unmatched. Germline V gives CDR1 SGHVS, CDR2 FNYEAQ. This CDR3 is CASSLQGAPNQPQHF. Here the CDR3 DNA reads TGTGCCAGCAGCTTACAGGGGGCTCCCAATCAGCCCCAGCATTTT.

The chain links TRBV27 to TRBJ2-1; possibly TRBD1 or TRBD2 for D (5 bases each). V gave up 6 bases and J gave up 9 bases, with 15 bases separating them. The CDR3 length is 13 residues. Germline CDR1 and CDR2: MNHEY and SMNVEV (reference sequence). CDR3 nucleotide sequence: TGTGCCAGCAGACCAACTGGGGGAGTTGAGCAGTTCTTC. Protein: CASRPTGGVEQFF.

Regarding this clone: One junction end disagrees with the germline gene, perhaps due to a read error. Distinct nucleotide sequences in the sample also encode this CDR3. The rearrangement uses TRBV6-5 and TRBJ1-1, with 8 bases fitting TRBD1. This CDR3 spans 13 amino acids. Germline loops: CDR1 MNHEY, CDR2 SVGAGI. The CDR3 DNA follows: TGTGCCAGCAGTCAGGACAGGGACACTGAGGCTTTCTTT. This encodes CASSQDRDTEAFF.

The chain recombines TRBV9 with TRBJ2-7; 7 bases are shared with TRBD2. After removal of 4 bases from V and 2 bases from J, the junction contained 6 bases not matched to a gene. Germline V gene sequence: CDR1 SGDLS, CDR2 YYNGEE. The CDR3 has 14 residues. The CDR3 bases are TGTGCCAGCAGCCCCCGGGACTATGCCTACGAGCAGTACTTC. Its translation: CASSPRDYAYEQYF.

The V call is TRBV9, the J call TRBJ1-1; 9 bases match TRBD1. J was trimmed by 4 bases and V by 4 bases; bases with no gene match: 5. This CDR3 has 14 residues. From germline, CDR1 is SGDLS and CDR2 YYNGEE. The CDR3 DNA sequence: TGTGCCAGCAGCATGGGACAGGGACGCACTGAAGCTTTCTTT. It yields the protein CASSMGQGRTEAFF.

This clone was observed a single time. The chain couples TRBV5-1 to TRBJ2-1; unclear D gene. This CDR3 region has 15 residues. Germline V CDR1 and CDR2: SGHRS, YFSETQ. V lost 4 bases and J 2 bases, leaving 13 bases between the germline ends. The CDR3, as DNA: TGCGCCAGCAGCGCCGGACCAAACCCCTACAATGAGCAGTTCTTC. Its translation is CASSAGPNPYNEQFF. Based on the CDR3 plus reference TRBV5-1 and TRBJ2-1, the full variable domain is KAGVTQTPRYLIKTRGQQVTLSCSPISGHRSVSWYQQTPGQGLQFLFEYFSETQRNKGNFPGRFSGRQFSNSRSEMNVSTLELGDSALYLCASSAGPNPYNEQFFGPGTRLTVL.

This chain connects TRBV29-1 to TRBJ2-7; 7 nucleotides agree with TRBD1. Germline-derived CDR1 and CDR2 are SQVTM and ANQGSEA. This CDR3 has 15 amino acids. V dropped 5 bases and J dropped 1; count of bases not matched to a gene: 11. CDR3 DNA sequence: TGCAGCGTTAAAGGTGGCAGGGGGTTATCCTACGAGCAGTACTTC. It codes for CSVKGGRGLSYEQYF.

The chain recombines TRBV19 with TRBJ2-6; no clear D gene. The CDR3 has 16 amino acids. Trimming pared 5 bases from V and 0 bases from J, leaving 11 bases between. In germline, CDR1 is LNHDA, CDR2 SQIVND (reference sequence). In DNA form, the CDR3 reads TGTGCCAGTAGTCCGCTGACGGCCTCTGGGGCCAACGTCCTGACTTTC. Protein product: CASSPLTASGANVLTF.

Ten or more counts support this clone. This chain connects TRBV5-1 to TRBJ2-2; 7 bases are shared with TRBD2. Germline lookup yields CDR1 SGHRS and CDR2 YFSETQ. V shed 4 bases and J 4 bases; nucleotides not matched to a gene: 10. The CDR3 has 16 residues. The CDR3 protein is CASSPGGRESTGELFF. The CDR3 coding sequence is TGCGCCAGCAGCCCAGGAGGGCGGGAGAGCACCGGGGAGCTGTTTTTT.

This clone was found many times. V is TRBV5-1 and J is TRBJ1-3; 7 bases fit TRBD1. CDR1 is SGHRS, CDR2 YFSETQ, per germline. The CDR3 contains 18 residues. V lost 4 bases and J lost 1; bases outside the gene matches: 14. CDR3 sequence reads: CASSPTGLAELSGNTIYF. Written as DNA, the CDR3 is TGCGCCAGCAGCCCGACAGGGCTAGCCGAGCTATCTGGAAACACCATATATTTT.

The chain's CDR3 is CASSVATTNEKLFF. The CDR3 DNA reads TGTGCCAGCAGCGTAGCGACAACTAATGAAAAACTGTTTTTT. The V and J genes are TRBV9 and TRBJ1-4, with D uncertain. V was pared by 0 bases and J by 0 bases, with 3 bases between. Germline V CDR1 and CDR2: SGDLS, YYNGEE. The CDR3 runs 14 residues.

This chain connects TRBV30 to TRBJ2-5; D assignment may be TRBD1 or TRBD2 (5 bases each). The germline CDR1 and CDR2 sequences are GTSNPN and SVGIG (reference sequence). V lost 5 bases, J lost 7 bases, and 17 bases lay in between. This CDR3 comprises 13 residues. CDR3 protein: CAWGGPGFMTQYF. The CDR3 bases are TGTGCCTGGGGGGGACCGGGATTTATGACCCAGTACTTC.

This chain connects TRBV27 to TRBJ1-4; perhaps TRBD1 as D (5 bases). CDR3 length: 15 amino acids. V lost 5 bases, J lost 7 bases, and 17 bases lay in between. Germline V lookup: CDR1 MNHEY, CDR2 SMNVEV (reference sequence). The CDR3 is CASSPSPGRAEKLFF. DNA for the CDR3: TGTGCCAGCAGTCCGTCCCCGGGACGGGCTGAAAAACTGTTTTTT.

Note on this clone: Given a much more abundant clone one base away, this may be a read error. V and J are TRBV15 and TRBJ2-1; TRBD2 matches at 9 bases. This CDR3 comprises 15 residues. Per germline, CDR1 LNHNV and CDR2 YYDKDF (reference sequence). V lost 5 bases, J lost 6 bases, and 8 bases stayed unmatched. CDR3 sequence: CATSGAREGFNEQFF. The DNA for the CDR3 is TGTGCCACCAGCGGAGCGCGGGAGGGTTTCAATGAGCAGTTCTTC.

Concerning this clone itself: The same CDR3 also results from other DNA sequences found in this sample. V and J are TRBV7-2 and TRBJ1-1; possible D gene TRBD1, 5 bases. This CDR3 contains 15 residues. V lost 5 bases and J 1 base, leaving 14 bases between the germline ends. Looked up from germline, CDR1 is SGHTA and CDR2 is FQGNSA. The CDR3 reads CASSPQGRGNTEAFF. CDR3 nucleotides: TGTGCCAGCAGCCCGCAGGGCCGGGGGAACACTGAAGCTTTCTTT.

This sequence joins TRBV28 and TRBJ2-2; D call uncertain. This CDR3 has 13 amino acids. Germline values: CDR1 MDHEN, CDR2 SYDVKM. V was shortened by 2 bases and J by 3 bases, with 4 bases between the two germline ends. The CDR3 loop reads CASSLGHTGELFF. In DNA, the CDR3 is TGTGCCAGCAGTTTAGGGCACACCGGGGAGCTGTTTTTT.

The chain joins TRBV27 to TRBJ2-2; the match to TRBD2 covers 8 bases. The V and J ends lost 6 bases and 4 bases, in that order; junction bases with no gene match: 10. Germline lookup yields CDR1 MNHEY and CDR2 SMNVEV (reference sequence). CDR3 length equals 16 residues. CDR3 sequence reads: CASSRGAGAVTGELFF. As DNA, the CDR3 is TGTGCCAGCAGCCGGGGAGCGGGAGCGGTCACCGGGGAGCTGTTTTTT.